This passage covers 3 T cell receptor beta chains from one sample sequenced in a study of blood T cell repertoires in COVID-19. This table comes from immunoSEQ multiplex PCR, and its TCRdb copy is limited to in-frame clones, with some not included. The data contain 150,000 to 200,000 clones, 83% of them singletons. The sequencing input was PBMCs or T cells enriched from blood (not recorded which). The receptors stem from a woman between 45 and 65 years old in a cohort exposed to, infected with or recovered from COVID-19 (not recorded which).

This chain uses TRBV5-1 with TRBJ2-1; 8 bases are a match to TRBD1. CDR1 is SGHRS, CDR2 YFSETQ, per germline. CDR3 length equals 13 residues. V lost 6 bases to trimming and J lost 8 bases; unmatched junction nucleotides: 7. The CDR3 nucleotides read TGCGCCAGCACCCGGACAGGGACCCATGAGCAGTTCTTC. It specifies CASTRTGTHEQFF.

The chain links TRBV18 to TRBJ1-1, with a possible D match to TRBD1 (6 bases). The germline V gene has CDR1 KGHSH and CDR2 LQKENI. V dropped 4 bases and J dropped 1 base, with 10 bases sitting between them. The CDR3 is 14 amino acids. The CDR3 sequence is CASSLRDTNTEAFF. The CDR3 nucleotides read TGTGCCAGCTCACTACGGGACACGAACACTGAAGCTTTCTTT.

This clone is a singleton in its sample. The chain combines TRBV10-2 with TRBJ2-5; possible D gene TRBD2, 6 bases. Trimming shortened V by 0 bases and J by 0 bases, and 23 bases separated the two germline ends. This CDR3 spans 20 amino acids. The germline V gene has CDR1 WSHSY and CDR2 SAAADI. DNA of the CDR3: TGCGCCAGCAGTGAGTCGAATGGCCGGGAGAGTCAGATGTACCAAGAGACCCAGTACTTC. As protein: CASSESNGRESQMYQETQYF.